One sample yielded the 32 T cell receptor beta chains listed below, sequenced in a study of identical twins. One entry per CDR3 protein, called by TCRdb with MiXCR from the 5' RACE reads. This table holds around 370,000 distinct CDR3 sequences, about 10% found once. Sequenced input: naive T cells sorted from blood. The receptors come from a woman between 45 and 60 years old in good health.

The sample holds many counts of this clonotype. CDR3 loop: CASSEQATNEKLFF. CDR3 nucleotides: TGTGCCAGCAGCGAGCAGGCAACTAATGAAAAACTGTTTTTT. This rearrangement joins TRBV9 to TRBJ1-4; D is unclear. This CDR3 region has 14 residues. V dropped 3 bases and J dropped 0 bases, with 6 bases sitting between them. Germline V gene sequence: CDR1 SGDLS, CDR2 YYNGEE.

This clonotype was seen at least ten times. This rearrangement joins TRBV12-3 or TRBV12-4 to TRBJ2-3; the match to TRBD2 covers 8 bases. V lost 2 bases to trimming and J lost 2 bases; unmatched junction nucleotides: 6. The CDR3 runs to 16 residues. The CDR3 spells CASSLRLAGLTDTQYF. The CDR3 DNA follows: TGTGCCAGCAGTTTAAGGCTAGCGGGCCTCACAGATACGCAGTATTTT.

This clonotype appeared many times. This chain connects TRBV5-1 to TRBJ2-1; D assignment may be TRBD1 or TRBD2 (5 bases each). The CDR3 totals 15 residues. Germline assignment: CDR1 SGHRS and CDR2 YFSETQ. Trimming shortened V by 3 bases and J by 5 bases, and 15 bases separated the two germline ends. This CDR3 is CASSWGPTTNNEQFF. CDR3 DNA: TGCGCCAGCAGCTGGGGACCAACTACAAACAATGAGCAGTTCTTC. Full variable domain (outside the CDR3, taken from reference TRBV5-1 and TRBJ2-1): KAGVTQTPRYLIKTRGQQVTLSCSPISGHRSVSWYQQTPGQGLQFLFEYFSETQRNKGNFPGRFSGRQFSNSRSEMNVSTLELGDSALYLCASSWGPTTNNEQFFGPGTRLTVL.

The chain combines TRBV28 with TRBJ2-1; TRBD2 matches 12 bases. Germline V gene lookup returns CDR1 MDHEN and CDR2 SYDVKM. The CDR3 consists of 18 residues. Trimming took 6 bases from V and 0 from J; bases not matched to a gene: 9. The CDR3 DNA reads as TGTGCCAGCAGCTCTAGCGGGAGGGCCCTAGGCTCCTACAATGAGCAGTTCTTC. It translates to CASSSSGRALGSYNEQFF.

This rearrangement joins TRBV4-2 to TRBJ2-3, with D uncertain. The CDR3 consists of 20 residues. The V end was cut by 4 bases, the J end by 2 bases, with 28 bases between. In germline, CDR1 is LGHNA, CDR2 YNFKEQ. The CDR3 region is CASSLNIFLSELTHTDTQYF. The CDR3 region has the DNA TGTGCCAGCAGCCTCAACATCTTCCTAAGCGAACTTACTCACACAGATACGCAGTATTTT.

The sample holds many counts of this clonotype. CDR3 DNA sequence: TGCAGTGCTTGGTTCGGACAGGGCCGCTCCGGGGCTTTCTTT. Encoded protein: CSAWFGQGRSGAFF. The V call is TRBV20-1, the J call TRBJ1-1; 8 nucleotides align to TRBD1. The V and J ends lost 5 bases and 11 bases, in that order; junction bases with no gene match: 16. The CDR3 runs to 14 residues. Germline CDR1 is DFQATT and CDR2 is SNEGSKA (reference sequence).

The V gene is TRBV20-1, the J gene TRBJ2-3; D is possibly TRBD2 (5 bases). The CDR3 consists of 15 residues. The V end was cut by 0 bases, the J end by 2 bases, with 12 bases between. Germline loops: CDR1 DFQATT, CDR2 SNEGSKA (reference sequence). CDR3 protein: CSARDRDSFTDTQYF. As DNA, the CDR3 is TGCAGTGCTAGAGATCGGGATTCCTTCACAGATACGCAGTATTTT.

This clonotype was seen a handful of times. One end of the junction varies from germline; a read error may be responsible. The chain couples TRBV29-1 to TRBJ1-2; D is possibly TRBD1 (6 bases). This CDR3 contains 13 residues. The germline gives CDR1 SQVTM, CDR2 ANQGSEA. The CDR3 loop is CSAEGDGASPLHF. CDR3 DNA: TGCAGCGCTGAGGGGGACGGAGCCTCCCCTCTGCACTTC. Variable domain in full (rest from reference TRBV29-1 and TRBJ1-2): SAVISQKPSRDICQRGTSLTIQCQVDSQVTMMFWYRQQPGQSLTLIATANQGSEATYESGFVIDKFPISRPNLTFSTLTVSNMSPEDSSIYLCSAEGDGASPLHFGSGTRLTVV.

This clonotype was seen many times. The chain is built from TRBV15 and TRBJ2-1, with TRBD2 identical over 8 bases. CDR3 length: 14 residues. Losses at the gene ends were 0 bases for V and 8 bases for J; bases not matched to a gene: 3. Germline V gene data show CDR1 as LNHNV and CDR2 as YYDKDF (reference sequence). The CDR3 DNA sequence: TGTGCCACCAGCAGAGATCAAGCGGGAGATGAGCAGTTCTTC. Residues: CATSRDQAGDEQFF. Together with reference TRBV15 and TRBJ2-1, the CDR3 gives the full variable domain: DAMVIQNPRYQVTQFGKPVTLSCSQTLNHNVMYWYQQKSSQAPKLLFHYYDKDFNNEADTPDNFQSRRPNTSFCFLDIRSPGLGDTAMYLCATSRDQAGDEQFFGPGTRLTVL.

This clonotype was seen repeatedly, ten times or more. J is TRBJ2-7 and V is TRBV10-3; TRBD1 matches 9 bases. This CDR3 region has 14 residues. The germline V gene has CDR1 ENHRY and CDR2 SYGVKD. The V gene end was trimmed by 4 bases and the J gene end by 2 bases; junction bases not matched to a gene: 3. The CDR3 here is CAISGTGETYEQYF. CDR3 DNA: TGTGCCATCAGTGGGACAGGGGAGACCTACGAGCAGTACTTC.

The chain has TRBV7-2 and TRBJ2-3, with D tentatively TRBD2 (5 bases). Trimming took off 1 base at V and 2 bases at J, with 7 bases between the two ends. CDR1 SGHTA and CDR2 FQGNSA come from the germline V gene. The CDR3 is 14 residues long. The CDR3 coding sequence is TGTGCCAGCAGCTTAGGACTATTCACAGATACGCAGTATTTT. This codes for CASSLGLFTDTQYF.

This clonotype has a count of ten or more. The chain joins TRBV3-1 to TRBJ1-2; 9 nucleotides agree with TRBD1. The length of the CDR3 is 14 residues. The junction had 7 bases not matched to a gene; V was cut back by 5 bases and J by 6 bases. Germline V lookup: CDR1 LGHDT, CDR2 YNNKEL (reference sequence). CDR3 bases: TGTGCCAGCAGCAACCTACAGGGGGCCAATGGCTACACCTTC. Translated: CASSNLQGANGYTF.

This clonotype has a handful of counts. CDR3 in amino acids: CASRTPNTGELFF. Here the CDR3 DNA reads TGTGCCAGTAGGACACCGAACACCGGGGAGCTGTTTTTT. V usage is TRBV19 and J usage is TRBJ2-2; no firm D call. The germline V gene encodes CDR1 LNHDA and CDR2 SQIVND (reference sequence). V dropped 6 bases and J dropped 0 bases, with 5 bases sitting between them. The length of the CDR3 is 13 residues.

The V gene is TRBV5-1, the J gene TRBJ2-3; D perhaps matches TRBD2 (5 bases). CDR1 and CDR2 from the germline V gene are SGHRS and YFSETQ. The V end was cut by 7 bases, the J end by 1 base, with 13 bases between. The CDR3 loop spans 14 amino acids. CDR3 sequence (DNA): TGCGCCAGCTTCAGCGGAGACCGCACAGATACGCAGTATTTT. This codes for CASFSGDRTDTQYF.

A few counts support this clonotype. The chain joins TRBV7-8 to TRBJ2-7; unclear D gene. CDR1 is SGHVS, CDR2 FQNEAQ, per germline. The CDR3 is 16 amino acids. Trimming took off 4 bases at V and 4 bases at J, with 20 bases between the two ends. For the CDR3, the DNA is TGTGCCAGCAGCTCTACAGACACCCAAACCAATTACGAGCAGTACGTC. Its protein product is CASSSTDTQTNYEQYV.

This clonotype was counted only a few times. This rearrangement joins TRBV16 to TRBJ1-4; D gene ambiguous. Trimming removed 1 base at V and 5 bases at J, with 17 bases between. Germline assignment: CDR1 KGHSY and CDR2 FQNENV. This CDR3 spans 17 amino acids. CDR3 bases: TGTGCCAGCAGCCAATTAGGCTATAGCCCGAGAAATGAAAAACTGTTTTTT. Translated, it gives CASSQLGYSPRNEKLFF.

The V gene is TRBV2, the J gene TRBJ2-2; 7 bases match TRBD2. Germline V gene lookup returns CDR1 SNHLY and CDR2 FYNNEI. The length of the CDR3 is 13 residues. The junction had 7 bases not matched to a gene; V was cut back by 11 bases and J by 4 bases. CDR3 residues: CASASGLTGELFF. The CDR3 bases are TGTGCCTCTGCTAGCGGTCTCACCGGGGAGCTGTTTTTT.

This clonotype was observed many times. This chain connects TRBV12-3 or TRBV12-4 to TRBJ2-3; D tentatively reads TRBD1 or TRBD2 (5 bases each). The germline V and J ends were trimmed by 11 bases and 5 bases, with 23 bases remaining between them. The CDR3 runs 15 residues. CDR3 amino acids: CAVGTGPTGLDTQYF. The CDR3 DNA reads as TGTGCCGTTGGAACGGGACCAACCGGCTTAGATACGCAGTATTTT.

This clonotype was detected many times. The V and J genes are TRBV20-1 and TRBJ1-1, with D unresolved. This CDR3 spans 13 amino acids. Germline-derived CDR1 and CDR2 are DFQATT and SNEGSKA (reference sequence). V lost 3 bases and J 2 bases, leaving 10 bases between the germline ends. The CDR3 spells CSARGRINTEAFF. CDR3 nucleotide sequence: TGCAGTGCTAGGGGAAGGATAAACACTGAAGCTTTCTTT.

To note about this clonotype: The CDR3 ends on some other residue instead of the conserved phenylalanine or tryptophan, so this is likely a read error. The rearrangement links TRBV25-1 to TRBJ2-1; D not certain. Trimming shortened V by 7 bases and J by 8 bases, and 9 bases separated the two germline ends. The CDR3 covers 11 residues. CDR1 and CDR2 (germline): MGHDK, SYGVNS. The CDR3 sequence is CASTRMDEQFL. CDR3 nucleotide sequence: TGTGCCAGCACACGGATGGATGAGCAGTTCTTA.

The rearrangement uses TRBV10-3 and TRBJ1-2; D is undetermined. The V end was cut by 8 bases, the J end by 5 bases, with 21 bases between. Germline CDR1 ENHRY, CDR2 SYGVKD. This CDR3 spans 15 amino acids. The CDR3 here is CAIPSLNPLNYGYTF. In nucleotides, the CDR3 is TGTGCCATCCCCTCGTTGAACCCCCTTAATTATGGCTACACCTTC.

This chain connects TRBV6-1 to TRBJ2-7, with D perhaps being TRBD1 or TRBD2 (6 bases each). V shed 2 bases and J shed 2 bases, with 13 bases lying between them. This CDR3 region has 15 residues. Germline loops: CDR1 MNHNS, CDR2 SASEGT. CDR3 in amino acids: CASSEPGGRAYEQYF. The CDR3 DNA is TGTGCCAGCAGTGAACCCGGGGGCAGGGCCTACGAGCAGTACTTC.

This clonotype was seen many times. The CDR3 coding sequence is TGTGCCAGCACCCAAGCGGTACAATCGGGCTACACCTTC. This sequence encodes CASTQAVQSGYTF. V usage is TRBV5-5 and J usage is TRBJ1-2; no clear D. Trimming shortened V by 6 bases and J by 8 bases, and 17 bases separated the two germline ends. The length of the CDR3 is 13 residues. Germline lookup yields CDR1 SGHKS and CDR2 YYEKEE (reference sequence).

In its sample, this clonotype was seen many times. V usage is TRBV20-1 and J usage is TRBJ1-5, with D tentatively TRBD1 (6 bases). The germline V gene has CDR1 DFQATT and CDR2 SNEGSKA (reference sequence). The CDR3 has 16 residues. V was trimmed by 4 bases and J by 5 bases, leaving 21 bases between them. Written as DNA, the CDR3 is TGCAGTGCTACGGGGGGGGCTGGAACTAGGGATCAGCCCCAGCATTTT. Its protein is CSATGGAGTRDQPQHF.

This clonotype has only a few counts. The CDR3 DNA is TGTGCCAGCAATCCGATGGGGACTAGGAGATACAATGAGCAGTTCTTC. Its protein is CASNPMGTRRYNEQFF. This chain joins TRBV28 and TRBJ2-1; TRBD2 aligns across 8 bases. The CDR3 loop spans 16 amino acids. Germline lookup yields CDR1 MDHEN and CDR2 SYDVKM. V lost 7 bases, J lost 4 bases, and 12 bases stayed unmatched.

This clonotype was observed many times. The V call is TRBV20-1, the J call TRBJ2-1, with D perhaps matching TRBD1 (5 bases). The CDR3 totals 14 residues. Deletions cut 5 bases from V and 7 bases from J, with 18 bases between. The V gene's germline CDR1 is DFQATT and CDR2 SNEGSKA (reference sequence). CDR3 loop: CSAFLPTSGNEQFF. The DNA for the CDR3 is TGCAGTGCTTTCCTCCCTACCTCAGGGAATGAGCAGTTCTTC.

This clonotype has ten or more counts. This chain joins TRBV9 and TRBJ2-7; D call uncertain. The V gene's germline CDR1 is SGDLS and CDR2 YYNGEE. The ends were cut back, 4 bases at V and 3 bases at J, with 14 bases in the middle. This CDR3 region has 14 residues. CDR3 nucleotide sequence: TGTGCCAGCAGCCCCCAGCCCCAAGGCTACGAGCAGTACTTC. It yields the protein CASSPQPQGYEQYF.

To note about this clonotype: The conserved final phenylalanine or tryptophan is absent from the CDR3, which likely points to a read error. This chain connects TRBV29-1 to TRBJ2-3; D remains unclear. Germline V gene lookup returns CDR1 SQVTM and CDR2 ANQGSEA. The CDR3 spans 14 residues. V lost 8 bases and J 2 bases, leaving 17 bases between the germline ends. CDR3 nucleotides: TGCAGCCACACAGCTCACGACCCCACAGATACGCAGTATTTA. The encoded protein is CSHTAHDPTDTQYL.

This clonotype was observed a few times. The V and J genes are TRBV11-2 and TRBJ2-1, with D maybe TRBD1 (6 bases). Germline V gene data show CDR1 as SGHAT and CDR2 as FQNNGV. The CDR3 has 13 residues. Trimming left V 3 bases short and J 7 bases short, with 10 bases between. Here the CDR3 reads CASSFYRENEQFF. The CDR3 region has the DNA TGTGCCAGCAGCTTCTACAGGGAGAATGAGCAGTTCTTC.

This clonotype was recorded at least ten times. The chain recombines TRBV20-1 with TRBJ1-1, with unresolved D. V was pared by 6 bases and J by 4 bases, with 21 bases between. Germline CDR1 reads DFQATT; CDR2 reads SNEGSKA (reference sequence). CDR3 length: 15 residues. The CDR3 loop is CSAIPQPGVLTEAFF. The CDR3 nucleotides are TGCAGTGCCATTCCCCAACCGGGCGTCCTCACTGAAGCTTTCTTT.

This chain uses TRBV2 with TRBJ2-3; 8 bases match TRBD2. The ends lost 3 bases at V and 0 bases at J; junction bases unmatched: 8. CDR3 length: 17 amino acids. CDR1 and CDR2 (germline): SNHLY, FYNNEI. The CDR3 loop reads CASSDPAAGESTDTQYF. CDR3 nucleotide sequence: TGTGCCAGCAGTGACCCGGCAGCGGGGGAGAGCACAGATACGCAGTATTTT.

The chain employs TRBV13 and TRBJ2-1, with 8 bases lining up with TRBD2. CDR1 and CDR2 (germline): PRHDT, FYEKMQ (reference sequence). J lost 3 bases, V lost 4 bases, and 5 bases had no gene match. This CDR3 is 15 amino acids long. CDR3 nucleotides: TGTGCCAGCAGCTCGAGCGGGAGAATCTACAATGAGCAGTTCTTC. The encoded protein is CASSSSGRIYNEQFF.